The entry below gives a single T cell receptor beta chain sequence along with its context. The CDR3 is made up of 13 amino acids. V was cut by 3 bases and J by 2 bases, with 7 bases left in between. Germline V CDR1 and CDR2: KGHSH, LQKENI. This sample is part of a study of Ad26.COV2.S vaccination and SARS-CoV-2 variants. The assay was immunoSEQ multiplex PCR, and TCRdb's table has in-frame clones only and misses some. The repertoire includes fewer than 800,000 clones, roughly 90% of them detected once, and approximately 1.5% sits in the top ten. Documented treatment: roughly 20 received Ad26.COV2.S at low or high dose, single or two shots; about 5 received placebo; per-sample allocation not given. Sampling occurred on day 63 after the first vaccine or placebo injection.

The gene calls are TRBV18 and TRBJ2-5; no definite D call. The starting material was peripheral blood, obtained in a trial of Ad26.COV2.S vaccine versus placebo. The sequence derives from a person aged 18-65 years who received the Ad26.COV2.S COVID-19 vaccine or a placebo. CDR3 loop: CASSPRAQETQYF. In nucleotides, the CDR3 is TGTGCCAGCTCACCTCGCGCACAAGAGACCCAGTACTTC.